This TCR beta chain is from a study of blood T cells in healthy people across ages. Findings of the study overall: The study found more naive CD4+ cells and higher diversity in long-lived than aged donors. Per-million-T-cell TCR beta diversity fell roughly linearly with age.

Healthy Caucasian individuals from Russia aged roughly 6 to 95 were enrolled as donors. The sample, about 10 milliliters of peripheral blood, was drawn from each donor. This clonotype was seen a handful of times. What it binds is not known. Germline lookup yields CDR1 SGHTA and CDR2 FQGNSA. The CDR3 sequence is 14 residues long. V lost 5 bases and J lost 6, with 17 bases in between. The second PCR ran roughly 6 to 11 cycles with a sample-barcoded 5' primer and J-beta primers. TCRdb called the 5' RACE reads again in MiXCR, with one record for every CDR3 protein. The top ten hold more than 2% of the sample, which has under 2,000,000 distinct CDR3 sequences, around half seen once.

The rearrangement uses TRBV7-2 and TRBJ2-7; D remains unclear. Sample: blood. This clonotype was sampled from a woman aged 40 to 55 in good health. The CDR3 DNA is TGTGCCAGCAGCCGTCGAGGTGCAGATTTCGAGCAGTACTTC. Its translation: CASSRRGADFEQYF.